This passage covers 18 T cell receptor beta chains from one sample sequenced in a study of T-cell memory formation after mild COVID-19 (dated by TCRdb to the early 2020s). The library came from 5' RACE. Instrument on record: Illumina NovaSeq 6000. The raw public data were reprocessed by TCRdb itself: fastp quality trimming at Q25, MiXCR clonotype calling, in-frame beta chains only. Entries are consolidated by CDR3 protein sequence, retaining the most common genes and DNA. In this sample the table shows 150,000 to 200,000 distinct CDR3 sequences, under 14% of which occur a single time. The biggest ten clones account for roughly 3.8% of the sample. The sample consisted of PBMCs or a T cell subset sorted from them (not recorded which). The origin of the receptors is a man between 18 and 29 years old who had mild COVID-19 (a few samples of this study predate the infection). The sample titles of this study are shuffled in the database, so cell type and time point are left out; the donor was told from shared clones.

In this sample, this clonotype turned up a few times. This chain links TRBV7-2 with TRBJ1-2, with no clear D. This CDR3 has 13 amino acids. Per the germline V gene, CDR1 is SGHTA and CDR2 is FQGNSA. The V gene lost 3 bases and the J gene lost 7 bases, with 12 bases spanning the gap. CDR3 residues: CASSFTELLGYTF. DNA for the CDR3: TGTGCCAGCAGCTTCACAGAGTTGCTTGGCTACACCTTC.

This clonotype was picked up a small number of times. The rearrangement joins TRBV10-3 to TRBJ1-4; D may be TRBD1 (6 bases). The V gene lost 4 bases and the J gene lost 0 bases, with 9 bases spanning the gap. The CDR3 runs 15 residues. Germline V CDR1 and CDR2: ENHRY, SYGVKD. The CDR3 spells CAISAQGPTNEKLFF. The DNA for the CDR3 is TGTGCCATCAGTGCCCAGGGGCCAACTAATGAAAAACTGTTTTTT.

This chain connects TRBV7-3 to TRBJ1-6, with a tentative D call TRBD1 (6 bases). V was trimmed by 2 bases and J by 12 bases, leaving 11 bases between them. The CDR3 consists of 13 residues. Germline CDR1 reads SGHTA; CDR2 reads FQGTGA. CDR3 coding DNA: TGTGCCAGCAGCTTAGTGGAGGGGGAACCCCTCCACTTT. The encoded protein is CASSLVEGEPLHF.

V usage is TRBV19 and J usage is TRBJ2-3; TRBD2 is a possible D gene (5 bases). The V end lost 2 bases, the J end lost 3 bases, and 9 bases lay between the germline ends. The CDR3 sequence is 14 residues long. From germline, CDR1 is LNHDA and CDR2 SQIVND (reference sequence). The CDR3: CASSIYSGTDTQYF. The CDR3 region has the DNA TGTGCCAGTAGTATATACAGCGGAACAGATACGCAGTATTTT.

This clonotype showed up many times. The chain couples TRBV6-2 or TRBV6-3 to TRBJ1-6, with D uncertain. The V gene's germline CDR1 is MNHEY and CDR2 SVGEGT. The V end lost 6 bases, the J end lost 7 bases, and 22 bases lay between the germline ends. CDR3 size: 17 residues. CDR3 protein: CASRPSGGAGINSPLHF. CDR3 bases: TGTGCCAGCAGACCGTCCGGAGGTGCCGGAATAAATTCACCCCTCCACTTT.

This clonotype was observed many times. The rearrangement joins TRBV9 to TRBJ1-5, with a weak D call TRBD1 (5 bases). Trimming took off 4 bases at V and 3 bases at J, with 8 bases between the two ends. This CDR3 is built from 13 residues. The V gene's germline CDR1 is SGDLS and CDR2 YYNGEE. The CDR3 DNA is TGTGCCAGCAGCTTTGGACACAATCAGCCCCAGCATTTT. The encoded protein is CASSFGHNQPQHF.

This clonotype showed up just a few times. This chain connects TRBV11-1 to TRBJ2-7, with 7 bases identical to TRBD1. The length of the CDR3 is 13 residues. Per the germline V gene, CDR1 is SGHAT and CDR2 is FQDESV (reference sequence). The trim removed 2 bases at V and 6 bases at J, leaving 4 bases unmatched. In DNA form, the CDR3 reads TGTGCCAGCAGCTTACCAGGGGGTTTCGAGCAGTACGTC. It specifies CASSLPGGFEQYV.

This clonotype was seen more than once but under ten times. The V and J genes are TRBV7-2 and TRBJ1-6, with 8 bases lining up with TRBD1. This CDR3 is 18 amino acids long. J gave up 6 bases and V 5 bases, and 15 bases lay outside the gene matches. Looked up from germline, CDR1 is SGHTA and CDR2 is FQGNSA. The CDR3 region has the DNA TGTGCCAGCAGCCCAAGGACAGGGAGTCGTTCCGGTAATTCACCCCTCCACTTT. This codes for CASSPRTGSRSGNSPLHF.

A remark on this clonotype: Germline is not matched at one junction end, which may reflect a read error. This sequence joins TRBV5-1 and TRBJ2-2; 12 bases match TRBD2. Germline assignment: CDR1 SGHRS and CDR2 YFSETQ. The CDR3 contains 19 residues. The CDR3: CASSLFRASGGAKTGELFF. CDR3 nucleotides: TGCGCCAGCAGCTTGTTCAGAGCTAGCGGGGGGGCGAAGACCGGGGAGCTGTTTTTT.

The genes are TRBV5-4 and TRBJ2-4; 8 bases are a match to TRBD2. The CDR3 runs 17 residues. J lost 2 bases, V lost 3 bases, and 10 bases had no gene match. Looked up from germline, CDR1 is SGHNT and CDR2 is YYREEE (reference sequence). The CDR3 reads CASSSPLSGGSKNIQYF. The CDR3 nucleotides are TGTGCCAGCAGCTCTCCCTTGAGCGGGGGTTCCAAAAACATTCAGTACTTC.

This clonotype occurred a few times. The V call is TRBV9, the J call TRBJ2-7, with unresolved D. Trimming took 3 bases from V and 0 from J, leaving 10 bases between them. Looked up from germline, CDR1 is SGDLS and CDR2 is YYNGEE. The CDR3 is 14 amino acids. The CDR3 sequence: CASSADGYSYEQYF. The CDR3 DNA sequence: TGTGCCAGCAGCGCCGACGGATACTCCTACGAGCAGTACTTC.

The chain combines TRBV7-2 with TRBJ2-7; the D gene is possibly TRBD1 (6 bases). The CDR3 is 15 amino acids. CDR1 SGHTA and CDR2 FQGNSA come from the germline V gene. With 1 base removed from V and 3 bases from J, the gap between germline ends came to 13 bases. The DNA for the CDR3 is TGTGCCAGCAGCTTAGATAGGACAGAAGTCTACGAGCAGTACGTC. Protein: CASSLDRTEVYEQYV.

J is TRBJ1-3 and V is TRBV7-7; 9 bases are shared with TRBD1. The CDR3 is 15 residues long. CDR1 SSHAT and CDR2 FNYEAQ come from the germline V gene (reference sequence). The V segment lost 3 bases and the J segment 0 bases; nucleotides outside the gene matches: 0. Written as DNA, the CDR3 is TGTGCCAGCAGCTTGGACAGGGGCTCTGGAAACACCATATATTTT. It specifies CASSLDRGSGNTIYF. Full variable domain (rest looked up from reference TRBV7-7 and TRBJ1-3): GAGVSQSPRYKVTKRGQDVTLRCDPISSHATLYWYQQALGQGPEFLTYFNYEAQPDKSGLPSDRFSAERPEGSISTLTIQRTEQRDSAMYRCASSLDRGSGNTIYFGEGSWLTVV.

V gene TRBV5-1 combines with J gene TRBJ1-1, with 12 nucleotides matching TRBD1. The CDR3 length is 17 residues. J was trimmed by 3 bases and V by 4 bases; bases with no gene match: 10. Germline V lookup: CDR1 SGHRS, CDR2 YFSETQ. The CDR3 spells CASSPVGTGGAYTEAFF. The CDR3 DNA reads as TGCGCCAGCAGCCCGGTGGGGACAGGGGGCGCGTACACTGAAGCTTTCTTT. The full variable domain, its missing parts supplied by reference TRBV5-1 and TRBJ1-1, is KAGVTQTPRYLIKTRGQQVTLSCSPISGHRSVSWYQQTPGQGLQFLFEYFSETQRNKGNFPGRFSGRQFSNSRSEMNVSTLELGDSALYLCASSPVGTGGAYTEAFFGQGTRLTVV.

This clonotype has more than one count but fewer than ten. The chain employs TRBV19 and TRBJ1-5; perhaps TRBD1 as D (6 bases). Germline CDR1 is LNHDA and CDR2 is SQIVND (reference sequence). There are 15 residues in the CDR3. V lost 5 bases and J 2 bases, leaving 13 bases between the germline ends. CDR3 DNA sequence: TGTGCCAGTAGTCCCCAGGGGTCCCGCAATCAGCCCCAGCATTTT. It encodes CASSPQGSRNQPQHF.

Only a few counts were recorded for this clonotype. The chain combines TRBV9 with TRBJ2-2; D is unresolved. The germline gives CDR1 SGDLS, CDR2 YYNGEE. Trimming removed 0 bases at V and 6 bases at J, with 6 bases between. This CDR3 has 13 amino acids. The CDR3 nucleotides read TGTGCCAGCAGCGTAGTTGAGGCCGGGGAGCTGTTTTTT. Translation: CASSVVEAGELFF.

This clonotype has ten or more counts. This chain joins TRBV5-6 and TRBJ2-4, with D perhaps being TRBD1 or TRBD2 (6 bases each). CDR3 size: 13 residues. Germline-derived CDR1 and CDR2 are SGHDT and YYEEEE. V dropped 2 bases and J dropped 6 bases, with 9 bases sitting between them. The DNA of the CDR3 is TGTGCCAGCAGCTTTAAGGGGGGAAACATTCAGTACTTC. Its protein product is CASSFKGGNIQYF.

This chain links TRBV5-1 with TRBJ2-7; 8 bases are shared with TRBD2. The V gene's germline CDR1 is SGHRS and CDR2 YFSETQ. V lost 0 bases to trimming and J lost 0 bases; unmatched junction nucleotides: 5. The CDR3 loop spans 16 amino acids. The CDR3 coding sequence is TGCGCCAGCAGCTTGGTCGGGGGGGCCCCCTCCTACGAGCAGTACGTC. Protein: CASSLVGGAPSYEQYV.